Listed below are T cell receptor beta chains from one sample, sequenced in a study of shared clonotypes between healthy human individuals. Produced via immunoSEQ multiplex PCR; TCRdb's table is partial and in-frame only. The data hold a few hundred thousand clones, with roughly 95% observed a single time. Sequences were obtained from naive CD8+ T cells sorted from blood. The receptors here all came from a woman aged 25-40 years in good health. The CDR3 runs from the conserved cysteine through the conserved F or W.

v_call	j_call	cdr3_aa
TRBV13	TRBJ1-3	CASSLANSGNTIYF
TRBV2	TRBJ1-4	CASSESGGTGTEKLFF
TRBV7-9	TRBJ2-3	CASIENLASGTYTDTQYF
TRBV7-2	TRBJ1-2	CASSSYHGRFYGYTF
TRBV5-1	TRBJ2-1	CASSLGPLAGAYNEQFF
TRBV6-6	TRBJ2-6	CASSYGLAGANVLTF
TRBV19	TRBJ1-5	CATRSYYTGEHWHF
TRBV30	TRBJ2-3	CAASLAWADTQYF
TRBV9	TRBJ1-5	CASSARQGLWRSNQPQHF
TRBV6-5	TRBJ2-7	CASSYSIGSSYEQYF
TRBV2	TRBJ2-1	CASSPAGGSDEQFF
TRBV7-9	TRBJ2-1	CASKPGRGQTSGRVNEQFF
TRBV27	TRBJ1-6	CASKTGSGYINSPLHF
TRBV5-1	TRBJ2-2	CASSPGLGVPGELFF
TRBV9	TRBJ2-3	CASSGGNHIADTQYF
TRBV7-9	TRBJ1-1	CASSHSPVMNTEAFF
TRBV5-4	TRBJ2-2	CASSLKRGGELFF